The sequence of this T cell receptor (beta chain) was determined in a study of shared clonotypes between healthy human individuals (dated by TCRdb to between 2020 and 2021). At the level of the whole study: A couple of women and a few men aged 18 to 49 years were included in the cohort. For each donor, CD4 naive and CD4 memory were each run on three plates, CD8 naive on two plates, and CD8 memory on one plate. The study deeply sequenced blood TCR repertoires of about 5 healthy adults to estimate repertoire size and the extent of clonotype sharing between individuals. To increase sequencing depth and limit assay-specific biases, different laboratories used diverse techniques to prepare libraries and sequence TCR repertoires. Per donor, leukapheresis produced somewhere between about 0.8 and 9 billion PBMCs.

About this clone itself: Which antigen it targets is not known. No much larger clone is present one base from it, and per-base qualities are unavailable.

CDR1 and CDR2 were assigned from the germline V gene as SGHTA and FQGNSA. V is reduced by 5 bases and J by 2 bases, leaving a spacing of 23 bases between them. The CDR3 sequence holds 18 residues, the cysteine and phenylalanine included. Here the CDR3 DNA is all that survives: 54 bases in frame from base 1. CD8 naive samples were obtained by positive selection for CCR7 among CD45RO-negative cells, yielding a CD45RA+CCR7+ population from which TemRA cells were excluded. The donors were healthy, HIV-negative adults with no recently reported acute infections or vaccinations. Every donor was a Caucasian adult residing in Nashville, Tennessee, USA. Blood was obtained by leukapheresis, after which PBMCs were separated by Ficoll-Histopaque density gradient centrifugation and cryopreserved in liquid nitrogen vapor phase. Purity and quantity of every magnetically sorted T cell population were checked by analytical flow cytometry. Genomic DNA was isolated from each sorted fraction and quantified by UV absorbance on a Nanodrop 2000c.

Using the deep immunoSEQ assay, multiplex PCR amplified TCR CDR3 regions from genomic DNA. Extracted genomic DNA from each cell subset was spread evenly across all wells of several immunoSEQ 96-well plates, with each plate serving as a replicate. For sorted subsets, roughly 200 ng genomic DNA, equal to some 28,000 T cell genomes, was loaded into each replicate PCR. Purified libraries were quantified with a Qubit 3.0 fluorometer, sized on a Bioanalyzer 2100, and re-quantified with the KAPA Library Quantification kit. Each immunoSEQ 96-well plate was sequenced on its own single-read 150-cycle Illumina NextSeq 550 flow cell. Processing in the source paper ran as follows. Because the immunoSEQ output included only junctional sequences and no quality scores, the filtering could not be the same as the filtering used for full-length reads. To assign V/J genes and CDR3, sequences were annotated using PyIR, a Python wrapper for IgBLAST v1.9, with IMGT germline references. Reads with weak V/J assignments (E-value above 1e-6), missing CDR3, stop codons, out-of-frame junctions, or ambiguous translated residues were removed. V3J clonotypes were defined as sequences sharing an identical inferred V gene, J gene, and CDR3 amino acid sequence. Percentage overlap between repertoires was computed as shared unique clonotypes divided by the size of the smaller repertoire. Repertoire richness was assessed with RTK rarefaction, the Chao1 estimator, and Recon v2.1 estimates of unobserved clonotypes. Generation probabilities were computed with OLGA for all TCRbeta clonotypes obtained by the gDNA method from a few donors. TCRdb took over this immuneACCESS table, retaining in-frame rearrangements with V and J assigned. Such tables are incomplete; in checked studies, under half of the missing clones stem from an unresolved V gene, and the remainder is unexplained. V, J and clone size are taken as reported in that table, and D and trimming were inferred from the DNA itself. The sample table lists roughly 770,000 clones, about 97% of them with a count of one. Less than 0.25% of the sample goes to the ten largest clones.

What the work shows at the level of the full study, not this receptor alone: Even with the large sequencing depth, rarefaction of the sorted-subset datasets indicated that sequencing was incomplete. The genetic and exposure-history diversity represented was limited by the small number of donors. Larger estimated clonotype richness was generally found for naive subsets than for memory subsets. Higher generation probabilities were observed for clonotypes shared by all four sorted-subset donors than for non-shared clonotypes. About 4.5% of naive CD4, 3.5% of naive CD8, around 2.3% of memory CD4, and roughly 0.4% of memory CD8 clonotypes were shared across several donors. Pairwise subsampling led to the expectation that sequencing depth would affect the degree of clonotype sharing among donors. Only blood was sampled, and tissue TCR repertoires likely differ from those in blood.

This sequence was found in a man aged 25 to 45 in good health. This chain is built from TRBV7-2 and TRBJ2-3; the D gene is possibly TRBD1 or TRBD2, with 5 bases matching each. Sequences were obtained from naive CD8+ T cells sorted from blood. The sample's cell subset or site label, in plain terms: CD45RA+CCR7+. The CDR3 here reads CASSLTVWAVGTTDTQYF. The DNA reads as follows: TGTGCCAGCAGCCTGACGGTCTGGGCGGTGGGGACCACAGATACGCAGTATTTT.